This TCR beta chain stems from a study of blood T cells in healthy people across ages. Study-level findings and limits: When one million T cells were used, diversity estimates were thought to be underestimates. Roughly linear age-related decline in beta diversity appeared, significant by age about 37.

CDR1 and CDR2 from the germline V gene are DFQATT and SNEGSKA (reference sequence). The CDR3 consists of 13 residues. V lost 7 bases and J 4 bases, leaving 11 bases between the germline ends. Comment on this clonotype: The target antigen is unknown.

For the second PCR, which ran for roughly 6 to 12 cycles, a sample-barcoded 5' primer and a J-beta primer mix were used. TCRdb re-called the 5' RACE reads with MiXCR, one entry per CDR3 protein. The sample consists of 1.5 million to 2 million distinct CDR3 sequences, 30% to 40% of them appearing once. The chain couples TRBV20-1 to TRBJ2-6; a possible D gene is TRBD1 (6 bases). The sequenced sample consisted of blood. The sequence derives from a human donor in good health. This CDR3 is CSVQGQGANVLTF. Here the CDR3 DNA reads TGCAGTGTCCAGGGGCAAGGGGCCAACGTCCTGACTTTC.